These 4 T cell receptor beta chains were sequenced from one sample in a study of T cell responses to AZD1222 COVID-19 vaccine (dated by TCRdb to the early 2020s). Read against the paper, the sample's time point label means: about 28 days (+/-7) after the second vaccine dose. Library prep was done by the immunoSEQ multiplex PCR assay. TCRdb took over this immuneACCESS table, retaining in-frame rearrangements with V and J assigned. Such tables are incomplete; in checked studies, under half of the missing clones stem from an unresolved V gene, and the remainder is unexplained. Within this sample are 130,000 or so clones, with approximately 90% of them counted one time only. Under 3% of the sample is in the top ten clones. The sequencing used peripheral blood, collected 28 days after the second AZD1222 dose. The receptor set was obtained from an adult who received the AZD1222 COVID-19 vaccine.

The chain employs TRBV19 and TRBJ1-5, with 8 bases fitting TRBD1. V lost 0 bases, J lost 5 bases, and 12 bases stayed unmatched. Germline values: CDR1 LNHDA, CDR2 SQIVND (reference sequence). The CDR3 sequence is 18 residues long. The CDR3 nucleotides read TGTGCCAGTAGTATAGATCCCTTGGGGCCAGGGGGCGATCAGCCCCAGCATTTT. Translating gives CASSIDPLGPGGDQPQHF.

This clone occurred a few times. The junction departs from the called germline gene at one end, perhaps through a read error. This chain joins TRBV7-7 and TRBJ1-4; D is uncertain. CDR3 length: 15 amino acids. Germline CDR1 reads SSHAT; CDR2 reads FNYEAQ (reference sequence). CDR3 sequence: CASSSSSGFNEKLFF. In DNA form, the CDR3 reads TGTGCTAGCAGCTCTAGCTCCGGTTTTAATGAAAAACTGTTTTTT.

The chain carries TRBV2 and TRBJ2-7; D unresolved. CDR3 length: 13 amino acids. V lost 7 bases, J lost 0 bases, and 10 bases lay in between. Germline V gene lookup returns CDR1 SNHLY and CDR2 FYNNEI. Here the CDR3 reads CASTTGSSYEQYF. The CDR3 DNA is TGTGCCAGCACGACGGGCAGCTCCTACGAGCAGTACTTC.

The V and J genes are TRBV6-2 or TRBV6-3 and TRBJ1-2, with 8 bases fitting TRBD1. Germline loops: CDR1 MNHEY, CDR2 SVGEGT. With V trimmed by 5 bases and J by 5 bases, 4 bases remained unmatched. The CDR3 has 13 amino acids. CDR3 sequence: CASSPRTGYGYTF. The CDR3 DNA reads TGTGCCAGCAGTCCCCGGACAGGGTATGGCTACACCTTC.